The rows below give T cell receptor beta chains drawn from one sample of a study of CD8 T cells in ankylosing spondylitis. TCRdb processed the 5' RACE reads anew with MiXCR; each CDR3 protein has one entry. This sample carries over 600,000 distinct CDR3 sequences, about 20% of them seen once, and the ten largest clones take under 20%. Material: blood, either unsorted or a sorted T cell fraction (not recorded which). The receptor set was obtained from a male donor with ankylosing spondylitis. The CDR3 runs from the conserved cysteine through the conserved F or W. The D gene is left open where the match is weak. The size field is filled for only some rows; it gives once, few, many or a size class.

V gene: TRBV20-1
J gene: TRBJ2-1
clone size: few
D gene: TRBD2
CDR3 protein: CSARTGLAGNEQFF
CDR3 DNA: TGCAGTGCTAGAACCGGACTAGCGGGCAATGAGCAGTTCTTC

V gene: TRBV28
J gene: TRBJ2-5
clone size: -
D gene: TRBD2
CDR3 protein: CASRPSSGTGETQYF
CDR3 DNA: TGTGCCAGCAGGCCTTCTAGCGGGACCGGGGAGACCCAGTACTTC

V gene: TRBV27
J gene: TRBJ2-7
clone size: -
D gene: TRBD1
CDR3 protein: CASSRGTAYEQYF
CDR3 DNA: TGTGCCAGCAGTCGAGGGACAGCCTACGAGCAGTACTTC

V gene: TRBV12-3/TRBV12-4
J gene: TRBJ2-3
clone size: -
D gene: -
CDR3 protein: CASSPSLATDTQYF
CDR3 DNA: TGTGCCAGCAGTCCCTCACTAGCCACAGATACGCAGTATTTT

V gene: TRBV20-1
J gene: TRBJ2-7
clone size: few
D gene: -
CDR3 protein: CSANGGARSSRVLSYEQYF
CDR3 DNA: TGCAGTGCTAATGGCGGGGCGAGGTCCAGTCGGGTACTCTCCTACGAGCAGTACTTC

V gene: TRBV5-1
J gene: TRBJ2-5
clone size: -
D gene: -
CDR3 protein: CASSLSGDRAETQYF
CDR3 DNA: TGCGCCAGCAGCTTGTCGGGAGATCGGGCAGAGACCCAGTACTTC

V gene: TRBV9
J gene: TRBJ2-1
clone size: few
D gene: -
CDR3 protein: CASSPGQANEQFF
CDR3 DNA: TGTGCCAGCAGCCCCGGACAAGCCAATGAGCAGTTCTTC

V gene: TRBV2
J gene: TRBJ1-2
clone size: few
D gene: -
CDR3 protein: CASSIRALKPNYGYTF
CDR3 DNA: TGTGCCAGCAGCATCCGGGCCCTCAAGCCCAACTATGGCTACACCTTC

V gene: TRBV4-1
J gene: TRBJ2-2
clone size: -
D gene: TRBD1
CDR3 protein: CASSQYRGQGLSGSNTGELFF
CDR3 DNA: TGCGCCAGCAGCCAATACAGGGGGCAGGGTTTGAGCGGGTCGAACACCGGGGAGCTGTTTTTT

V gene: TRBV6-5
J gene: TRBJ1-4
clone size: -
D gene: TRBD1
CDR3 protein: CASSHGTGYNEKLFF
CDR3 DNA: TGTGCCAGCAGTCACGGGACAGGTTATAATGAAAAACTGTTTTTT

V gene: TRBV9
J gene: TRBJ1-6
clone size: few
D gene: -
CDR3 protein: CASSPSSGFNSPLHF
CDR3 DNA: TGTGCCAGCAGCCCAAGTTCGGGGTTCAATTCACCCCTCCACTTT

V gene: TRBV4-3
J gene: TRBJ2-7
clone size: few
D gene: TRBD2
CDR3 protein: CASSQDEGLAGYEQYF
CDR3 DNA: TGCGCCAGCAGCCAAGATGAGGGACTAGCAGGTTACGAGCAGTACTTC

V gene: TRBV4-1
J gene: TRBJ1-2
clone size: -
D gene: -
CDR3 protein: CASSQGGTPGGGYTF
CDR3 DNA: TGCGCCAGCAGCCAAGGCGGGACGCCGGGCGGTGGCTACACCTTC

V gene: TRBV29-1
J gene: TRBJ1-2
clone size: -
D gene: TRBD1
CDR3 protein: CSVADRERGLGYGYTF
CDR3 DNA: TGCAGCGTCGCGGACAGGGAGCGGGGACTAGGGTATGGCTACACCTTC

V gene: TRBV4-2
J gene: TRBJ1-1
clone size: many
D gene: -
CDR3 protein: CASSQGMNTEAFF
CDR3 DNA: TGTGCCAGCAGCCAAGGCATGAACACTGAAGCTTTCTTT

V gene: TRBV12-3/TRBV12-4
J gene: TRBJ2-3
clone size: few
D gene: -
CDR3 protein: CASSDSGRTDTQYF
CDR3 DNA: TGTGCCAGCAGTGACTCGGGGCGGACAGATACGCAGTATTTT

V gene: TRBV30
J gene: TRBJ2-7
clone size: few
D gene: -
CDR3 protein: CAWSRRSSYEQYF
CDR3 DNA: TGTGCCTGGAGTCGCAGGAGCTCCTACGAGCAGTACTTC

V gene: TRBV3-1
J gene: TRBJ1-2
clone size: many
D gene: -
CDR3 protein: CASSQEGGYTF
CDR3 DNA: TGTGCCAGCAGCCAAGAGGGTGGCTACACCTTC

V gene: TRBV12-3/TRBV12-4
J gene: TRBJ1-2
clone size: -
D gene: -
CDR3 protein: CASSLAVINGYTF
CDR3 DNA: TGTGCCAGCAGTTTAGCGGTTATTAATGGCTACACCTTC

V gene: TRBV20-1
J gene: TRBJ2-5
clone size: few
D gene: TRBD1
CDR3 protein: CSARVLTGQETQYF
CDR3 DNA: TGCAGTGCTAGAGTTTTGACAGGGCAAGAGACCCAGTACTTC

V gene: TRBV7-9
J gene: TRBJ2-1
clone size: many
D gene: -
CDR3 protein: CASSHYNEQFF
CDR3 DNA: TGTGCCAGCAGCCATTACAATGAGCAGTTCTTC

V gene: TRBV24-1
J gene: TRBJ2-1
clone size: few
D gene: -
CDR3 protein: CATSDLGQPYNEQFF
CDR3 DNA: TGTGCCACCAGTGATTTGGGGCAGCCCTACAATGAGCAGTTCTTC

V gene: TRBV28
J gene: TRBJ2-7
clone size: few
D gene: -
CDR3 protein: CASSPGAGSSSYEQYF
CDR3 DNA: TGTGCCAGCAGTCCAGGCGCCGGGTCAAGCTCCTACGAGCAGTACTTC

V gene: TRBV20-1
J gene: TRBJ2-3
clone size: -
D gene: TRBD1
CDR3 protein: CSARDPTGQTDTQYF
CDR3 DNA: TGCAGTGCTAGAGACCCGACAGGGCAGACAGATACGCAGTATTTT

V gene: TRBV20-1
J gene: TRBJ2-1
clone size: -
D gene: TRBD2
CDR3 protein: CSARGLAGGHLPNEQFF
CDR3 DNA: TGCAGTGCTAGGGGGCTAGCGGGGGGGCATCTCCCCAATGAGCAGTTCTTC

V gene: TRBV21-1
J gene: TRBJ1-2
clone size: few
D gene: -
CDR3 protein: CASSKARTAKSDYGYTF
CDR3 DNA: TGTGCCAGCAGCAAAGCCCGGACGGCAAAATCGGACTATGGCTACACCTTC

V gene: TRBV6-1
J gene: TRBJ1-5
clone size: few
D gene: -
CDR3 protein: CASRGRVNQPQHF
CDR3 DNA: TGTGCCAGCAGGGGTAGGGTCAACCAGCCCCAGCATTTT

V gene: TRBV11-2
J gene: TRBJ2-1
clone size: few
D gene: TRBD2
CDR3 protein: CASSPGGGMVRNEQFF
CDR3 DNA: TGTGCCAGCAGCCCCGGGGGGGGGATGGTTCGGAATGAGCAGTTCTTC

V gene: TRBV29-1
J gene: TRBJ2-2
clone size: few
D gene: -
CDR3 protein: CSVVLWTGELFF
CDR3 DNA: TGCAGCGTTGTTTTGTGGACCGGGGAGCTGTTTTTT

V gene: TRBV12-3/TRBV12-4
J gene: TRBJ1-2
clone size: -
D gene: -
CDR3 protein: CASSVTGLGNYGYTF
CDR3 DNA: TGTGCCAGCAGTGTAACAGGGCTAGGTAACTATGGCTACACCTTC

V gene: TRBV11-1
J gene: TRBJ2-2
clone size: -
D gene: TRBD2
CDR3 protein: CASSSPTSGAANTGELFF
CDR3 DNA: TGTGCCAGCAGCTCGCCGACTAGCGGAGCAGCGAACACCGGGGAGCTGTTTTTT

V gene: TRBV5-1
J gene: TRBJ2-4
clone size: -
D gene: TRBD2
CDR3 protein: CASSLAGGDIQYF
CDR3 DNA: TGCGCCAGCAGCTTGGCCGGGGGGGACATTCAGTACTTC

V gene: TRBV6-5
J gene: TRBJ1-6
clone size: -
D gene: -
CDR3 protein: CASSYTFTEQGNSPLHF
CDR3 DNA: TGTGCCAGCAGCTACACCTTTACAGAGCAGGGAAATTCACCCCTCCACTTT

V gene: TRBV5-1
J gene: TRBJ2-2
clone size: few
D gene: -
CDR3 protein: CASSSKKQGSDTGELFF
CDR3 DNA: TGCGCCAGCAGCTCCAAAAAACAGGGTTCCGACACCGGGGAGCTGTTTTTT

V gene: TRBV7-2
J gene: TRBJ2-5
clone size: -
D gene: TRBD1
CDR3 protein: CASSKGTVSQETQYF
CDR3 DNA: TGTGCCAGCAGCAAGGGGACAGTCTCACAAGAGACCCAGTACTTC

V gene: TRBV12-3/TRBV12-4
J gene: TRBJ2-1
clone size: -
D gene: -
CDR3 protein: CASSPNPDSSYNEQFF
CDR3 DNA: TGTGCCAGCAGTCCCAATCCCGATAGCTCCTACAATGAGCAGTTCTTC

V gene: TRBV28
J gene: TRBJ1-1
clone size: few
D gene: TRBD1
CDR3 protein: CASRPVGDSDAFF
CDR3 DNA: TGTGCCAGCAGACCCGTGGGGGACAGTGATGCTTTCTTT

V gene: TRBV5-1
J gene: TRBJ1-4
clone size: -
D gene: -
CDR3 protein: CASSVNREAGEKLFF
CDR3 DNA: TGCGCCAGCAGCGTAAACAGGGAGGCGGGCGAAAAACTGTTTTTT

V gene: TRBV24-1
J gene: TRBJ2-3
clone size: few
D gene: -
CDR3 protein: CATSHYTGAQKLTDTQYF
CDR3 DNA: TGTGCCACCAGTCACTATACTGGAGCACAAAAGCTCACAGATACGCAGTATTTT

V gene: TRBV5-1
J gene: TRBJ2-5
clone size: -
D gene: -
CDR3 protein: CASSLVVGQETQYF
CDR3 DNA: TGCGCCAGCAGCTTGGTAGTGGGGCAAGAGACCCAGTACTTC

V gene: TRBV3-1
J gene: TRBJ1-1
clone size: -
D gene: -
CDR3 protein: CASSQEQGTEAFF
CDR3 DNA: TGTGCCAGCAGCCAAGAACAAGGGACTGAAGCTTTCTTT

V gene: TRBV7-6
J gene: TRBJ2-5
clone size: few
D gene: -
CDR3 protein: CASSWRTQETQYF
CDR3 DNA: TGTGCCAGCAGCTGGAGGACCCAAGAGACCCAGTACTTC

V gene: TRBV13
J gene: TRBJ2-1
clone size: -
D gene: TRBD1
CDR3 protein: CASSSRGTGDWVEQFF
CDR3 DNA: TGTGCCAGCAGCTCTCGGGGGACAGGGGATTGGGTTGAGCAGTTCTTC

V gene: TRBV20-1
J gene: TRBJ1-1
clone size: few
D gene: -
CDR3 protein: CSASREGAFF
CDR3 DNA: TGCAGTGCTTCCAGGGAGGGAGCTTTCTTT

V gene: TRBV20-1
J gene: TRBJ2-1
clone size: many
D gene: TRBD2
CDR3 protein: CSARETSGESSYNEQFF
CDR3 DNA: TGCAGTGCTAGAGAGACTAGCGGGGAAAGCTCCTACAATGAGCAGTTCTTC

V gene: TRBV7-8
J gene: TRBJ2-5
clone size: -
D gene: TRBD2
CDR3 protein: CASSLSGTTYQETQYF
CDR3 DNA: TGTGCCAGCAGCTTATCCGGGACTACCTATCAAGAGACCCAGTACTTC

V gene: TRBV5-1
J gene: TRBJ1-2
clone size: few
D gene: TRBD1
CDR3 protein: CASSNRDRVLMDGYTF
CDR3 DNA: TGCGCCAGCAGCAACCGGGACAGGGTGCTAATGGATGGCTACACCTTC

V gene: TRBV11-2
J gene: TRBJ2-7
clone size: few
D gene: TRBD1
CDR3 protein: CASSFRQGYYEQYF
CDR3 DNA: TGTGCCAGCAGCTTTAGACAGGGCTACTACGAGCAGTACTTC

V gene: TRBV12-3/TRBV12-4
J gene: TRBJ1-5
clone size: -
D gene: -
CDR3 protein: CASSARTDSNQPQHF
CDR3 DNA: TGTGCCAGCAGTGCGAGGACAGATAGCAATCAGCCCCAGCATTTT

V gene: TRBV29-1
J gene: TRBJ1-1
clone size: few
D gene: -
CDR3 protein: CSVSAGDTEAFF
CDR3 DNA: TGCAGCGTTTCTGCGGGGGACACTGAAGCTTTCTTT

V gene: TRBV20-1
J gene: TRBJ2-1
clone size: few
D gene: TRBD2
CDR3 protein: CSAREGLGWYNEQFF
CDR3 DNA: TGCAGTGCTAGAGAAGGACTAGGATGGTACAATGAGCAGTTCTTC

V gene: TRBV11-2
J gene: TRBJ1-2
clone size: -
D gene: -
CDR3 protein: CASSSPTGAPRALEDNYGYTF
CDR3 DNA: TGTGCCAGCAGCTCACCAACCGGGGCCCCCCGGGCCCTCGAGGATAACTATGGCTACACCTTC

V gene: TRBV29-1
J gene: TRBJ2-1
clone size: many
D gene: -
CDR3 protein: CSAQGVRNEQFF
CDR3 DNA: TGCAGCGCCCAAGGAGTCCGGAATGAGCAGTTCTTC

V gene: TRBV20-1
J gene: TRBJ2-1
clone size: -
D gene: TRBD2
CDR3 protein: CSAIGALAGGFNEQFF
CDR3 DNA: TGCAGTGCGATAGGGGCGCTCGCGGGAGGGTTTAATGAGCAGTTCTTC

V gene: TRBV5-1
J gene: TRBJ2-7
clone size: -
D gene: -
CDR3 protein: CASSLSQGNYEQYF
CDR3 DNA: TGCGCCAGCAGCCTGAGTCAGGGGAACTACGAGCAGTACTTC

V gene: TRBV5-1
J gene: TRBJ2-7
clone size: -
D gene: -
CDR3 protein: CASRPKSSSPYEQYF
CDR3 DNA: TGCGCCAGCCGCCCCAAATCTTCATCACCCTACGAGCAGTACTTC

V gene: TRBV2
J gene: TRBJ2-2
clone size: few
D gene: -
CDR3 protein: CASSEAAPGDTGELFF
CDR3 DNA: TGTGCCAGCAGTGAAGCAGCCCCGGGCGACACCGGGGAGCTGTTTTTT

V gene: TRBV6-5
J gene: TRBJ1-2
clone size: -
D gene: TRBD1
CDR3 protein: CASSYPLDREIGSNYGYTF
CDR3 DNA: TGTGCCAGCAGTTACCCCCTGGACAGGGAGATAGGATCTAACTATGGCTACACCTTC

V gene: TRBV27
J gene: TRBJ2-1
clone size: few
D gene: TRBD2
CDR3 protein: CASSLGGSTYNEQFF
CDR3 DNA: TGTGCCAGCAGTTTGGGCGGGAGTACCTACAATGAGCAGTTCTTC